This T cell receptor (beta chain) was obtained from a study of Tregs in tolerant kidney transplant recipients. Assay used: immunoSEQ multiplex PCR; TCRdb lists only in-frame clones, some missing. The top ten hold roughly 4.9% of the sample, which has roughly 70,000 clones, 84% seen once. Sequenced: CD4+ T cells from blood. This clonotype was sampled from a human donor in good health.

The CDR3 reads CASTTGLDYEQYF. CDR3 in DNA: TGTGCCAGCACCACAGGGTTAGACTACGAGCAGTACTTC. The chain carries TRBV6-5 and TRBJ2-7; possibly TRBD1 for D (6 bases). Germline values: CDR1 MNHEY, CDR2 SVGAGI. Trimming removed 7 bases at V and 3 bases at J, with 13 bases between. The CDR3 covers 13 residues.